These 5 T cell receptor beta chains were all obtained from the same sample, sequenced in a study of blood T cell repertoires in COVID-19. Data came from immunoSEQ multiplex PCR; TCRdb stores just in-frame clones and leaves some out. The repertoire holds around 220,000 clones, with more than 65% as singletons. The sequencing input was peripheral blood. These receptor sequences come from a woman aged 40 to 50 with active or convalescent COVID-19.

This sequence joins TRBV2 and TRBJ1-2; unclear D gene. The V gene's germline CDR1 is SNHLY and CDR2 FYNNEI. CDR3 size: 13 residues. V lost 3 bases to trimming and J lost 6 bases, with 11 bases between them. CDR3 residues: CASSDGVRNGYTF. The CDR3 DNA reads as TGTGCCAGCAGTGACGGGGTTAGGAATGGCTACACCTTC.

V usage is TRBV6-5 and J usage is TRBJ1-1; 8 positions agree with TRBD1. V lost 5 bases, J lost 7 bases, and 9 bases stayed unmatched. This CDR3 spans 14 amino acids. Germline CDR1 is MNHEY and CDR2 is SVGAGI. In DNA form, the CDR3 reads TGTGCCAGCAGTAATCCGGGACAGGCCGATGAAGCTTTCTTT. This encodes CASSNPGQADEAFF.

This chain links TRBV24-1 with TRBJ2-3; 11 bases agree with TRBD1. There are 16 residues in the CDR3. Trimming at V came to 4 bases and at J to 6 bases, leaving 8 bases not matched to a gene. Per the germline V gene, CDR1 is KGHDR and CDR2 is SFDVKD. CDR3 coding DNA: TGTGCCACCAGTGACGGAAGGACAGGGGGCCGGGATACGCAGTATTTT. As protein: CATSDGRTGGRDTQYF.

The V gene is TRBV10-3, the J gene TRBJ1-2, with 7 bases aligning to TRBD1. Per the germline V gene, CDR1 is ENHRY and CDR2 is SYGVKD. The CDR3 is 14 residues long. V was pared by 0 bases and J by 4 bases, with 2 bases of the junction left unmatched. As DNA, the CDR3 is TGTGCCATCAGTGAGTCAAGGGGGCCCTATGGCTACACCTTC. This codes for CAISESRGPYGYTF.

V and J are TRBV19 and TRBJ2-2; D is possibly TRBD1 (6 bases). V gave up 5 bases and J gave up 0 bases, with 13 bases separating them. Germline loops: CDR1 LNHDA, CDR2 SQIVND (reference sequence). The CDR3 is 16 amino acids. The CDR3: CASSPRQDANTGELFF. The CDR3 DNA reads as TGTGCCAGTAGTCCCCGACAGGACGCGAACACCGGGGAGCTGTTTTTT.